Below, one T cell receptor (beta chain) is given with its context. As yet, its antigen is unknown. The germline CDR1 and CDR2 sequences are MNHEY and SVGAGI. V shed 4 bases, J shed 2 bases, and the junction held 4 bases outside the gene matches. The length of the CDR3 is 15 residues. The data were obtained in a study of T cells after yellow fever vaccination. Study background: The fractions with low cell numbers were processed using SMART-Seq v4 Ultra Low Input. Study results and caveats: Contaminating bulk clonotypes could be abundant in FACS-sorted repertoires. Only a small proportion of the clonotypes turned up in both the CD4 and the CD8 compartments, likely arising from convergent recombination. Subsequent booster samples again held most clones from primary vaccination (96% CD4, over 80% CD8).

TCRdb itself ran the 5' RACE reads through MiXCR, one entry per CDR3 protein. The table has 500,000 to 650,000 distinct CDR3 sequences, around 16% seen once. The source material was PBMCs, sampled roughly 5 days after the first yellow fever vaccination. The receptor was isolated from a man in his late teens or twenties who received the YFV17D yellow fever vaccine. This chain uses TRBV6-5 with TRBJ1-3; 8 bases match TRBD1. The CDR3 DNA is TGTGCCAGCAGTTTGGACAGGGCGACTGGAAACACCATATATTTT. Amino acids: CASSLDRATGNTIYF.